The 9 T cell receptor beta chains reported below all come from one sample, sequenced in a study of T cell repertoires in cytomegalovirus infection. TCRdb processed the reads anew with MiXCR; each CDR3 protein has one entry. This sample has around 250,000 distinct CDR3 sequences; more than 15% occur once, and the top ten carry more than 45%. Sequencing was carried out using CD8+ T cells from PBMCs. The receptors stem from a human donor in good health (CMV status not recorded). Some clones in this sample may be carry-over from other donors' samples.

This clonotype was found once. The chain has TRBV27 and TRBJ2-3; D gene uncertain. Per germline, CDR1 MNHEY and CDR2 SMNVEV (reference sequence). V was trimmed by 8 bases and J by 2 bases, leaving 14 bases between them. The CDR3 sequence is 14 residues long. This CDR3 is CASGLGENTDTQYF. CDR3 in DNA: TGTGCCAGCGGATTGGGCGAAAACACAGATACGCAGTATTTT.

The chain links TRBV19 to TRBJ1-5; D uncertain. The CDR3 sequence is 13 residues long. The V end was cut by 1 base, the J end by 7 bases, with 8 bases between. Germline V gives CDR1 LNHDA, CDR2 SQIVND (reference sequence). Here the CDR3 reads CASSIGAGQPQHF. CDR3 DNA: TGTGCCAGTAGTATAGGGGCGGGCCAGCCCCAGCATTTT.

The V gene is TRBV29-1, the J gene TRBJ1-1; D possibly corresponds to TRBD1 (5 bases). Germline V gene data show CDR1 as SQVTM and CDR2 as ANQGSEA. V lost 7 bases and J 3 bases, leaving 18 bases between the germline ends. The CDR3 contains 14 residues. In DNA form, the CDR3 reads TGCAGCGCTGAGTGGTTGGACATGGACACTGAAGCTTTCTTT. Protein: CSAEWLDMDTEAFF.

In the case of this clonotype: Compared with germline, one end of the junction differs, possibly owing to a read error. This rearrangement joins TRBV20-1 to TRBJ2-1; 8 nucleotides line up with TRBD2. Per germline, CDR1 DFQATT and CDR2 SNEGSKA (reference sequence). This CDR3 is built from 16 residues. This CDR3 is CSARLTTSDSFNEQFF. The CDR3 region has the DNA TGCAGTGCTAGACTAACGACTAGCGACTCCTTCAATGAGCAGTTCTTC.

This clonotype was observed a few times. The chain carries TRBV7-6 and TRBJ2-7; TRBD1 might be the D (5 bases). CDR1 is SGHVS and CDR2 is FNYEAQ in the germline V gene. V gave up 1 base and J gave up 8 bases, with 6 bases separating them. This CDR3 has 11 residues. CDR3 loop: CASSLGGQQYF. In DNA form, the CDR3 reads TGTGCCAGCAGCTTAGGGGGCCAGCAGTACTTC.

This clonotype was picked up a small number of times. The chain joins TRBV6-1 to TRBJ2-2; TRBD2 aligns across 12 bases. CDR3 size: 14 residues. The germline gives CDR1 MNHNS, CDR2 SASEGT. With V trimmed by 8 bases and J by 7 bases, 5 bases remained unmatched. The CDR3 here is CASGPSGGGGELFF. As DNA, the CDR3 is TGTGCCAGCGGGCCTAGCGGGGGGGGCGGGGAGCTGTTTTTT.

This sequence joins TRBV29-1 and TRBJ2-1; 8 nucleotides align to TRBD2. The ends lost 4 bases at V and 0 bases at J; junction bases unmatched: 11. The germline gives CDR1 SQVTM, CDR2 ANQGSEA. The CDR3 covers 17 residues. CDR3 residues: CSVAGLVAGSSYNEQFF. The CDR3 bases are TGCAGCGTTGCAGGGCTGGTAGCGGGGAGCTCCTACAATGAGCAGTTCTTC.

The rearrangement links TRBV3-1 to TRBJ2-7; a possible D gene is TRBD2 (5 bases). The germline V and J ends were trimmed by 1 base and 6 bases, with 16 bases remaining between them. The CDR3 extends over 15 amino acids. CDR1 is LGHDT, CDR2 YNNKEL, per germline (reference sequence). In nucleotides, the CDR3 is TGTGCCAGCAGCCAAGTGGCGGGTCCTGGCGGCGAGCAGTACTTC. Translated: CASSQVAGPGGEQYF.

As to this clonotype: A much bigger clone sits one base away, suggesting this may be a read error. The genes are TRBV7-2 and TRBJ2-7; the D gene is possibly TRBD2 (6 bases). Germline V gives CDR1 SGHTA, CDR2 FQGNSA. The CDR3 length is 14 residues. Trimming stripped 6 bases from V and 0 bases from J, with 12 bases between. CDR3 protein: CASSPRGTSYEQYF. The CDR3 nucleotides are TGTGCCAGCAGTCCCCGGGGGACCTCCTACGAGCAGTACTTC.